The present entry profiles one T cell receptor (beta chain) with its context. The CDR3 has 17 amino acids. V lost 5 bases to trimming and J lost 2 bases; unmatched junction nucleotides: 11. The V gene's germline CDR1 is SGHNT and CDR2 YENEEA. Random hexamers were used to reverse transcribe roughly 0.45 to 1 ug of RNA. The immunoSEQ assay covered 54 Vbeta and 13 Jbeta segments for CDR3. TCRdb independently ran MiXCR on the immunoSEQ multiplex PCR reads; one entry per CDR3 protein. This sample has about 110,000 distinct CDR3 sequences, with about 95% found just once. As controls, healthy donors matched for age and sex were used. The source of the sample is a study of CD8 T cells in Susac syndrome.

This chain connects TRBV11-3 to TRBJ2-5; the match to TRBD1 covers 10 bases. The origin of this receptor is a human donor in good health. Material: CD4+ T cells from PBMCs. CDR3: CASSTPLWDRGQETQYF. The CDR3 DNA is TGTGCCAGCAGCACACCACTATGGGACAGGGGACAAGAGACCCAGTACTTC.